These 30 T cell receptor beta chains share one sample of origin, sequenced in a study of T cells after yellow fever vaccination. TCRdb passed the 5' RACE reads through MiXCR, listing each CDR3 protein once. The data show 300,000 or so distinct CDR3 sequences, with under 15% seen just once and around 0.55% held by the top ten. The sample in question was CD4+ T cells sorted from PBMCs, obtained 45 days after the yellow fever booster vaccination. Receptor source: a man under 40 who received the YFV17D yellow fever vaccine.

This clonotype was counted many times. The V gene is TRBV4-2, the J gene TRBJ2-3, with 9 bases aligning to TRBD1. CDR1 is LGHNA and CDR2 is YNFKEQ in the germline V gene. The CDR3 loop spans 18 amino acids. J lost 3 bases, V lost 0 bases, and 10 bases had no gene match. The CDR3 bases are TGTGCCAGCAGCCAAGATTTATGGGGGACAGGGCTAACAGATACGCAGTATTTT. Its protein product is CASSQDLWGTGLTDTQYF.

The chain couples TRBV7-2 to TRBJ2-1, with D unclear. Per germline, CDR1 SGHTA and CDR2 FQGNSA. Trimming left V 2 bases short and J 2 bases short, with 4 bases between. The CDR3 is 13 residues long. The DNA of the CDR3 is TGTGCCAGCAGCTTAAATACCTACAATGAGCAGTTCTTC. It codes for CASSLNTYNEQFF.

This clonotype showed up just a few times. The J gene is TRBJ2-7, the V gene TRBV4-1; no reliable D call. The CDR3 runs to 15 residues. Germline V gene sequence: CDR1 MGHRA, CDR2 YSYEKL. Trimming shortened V by 6 bases and J by 2 bases, and 17 bases separated the two germline ends. CDR3 bases: TGCGCCAGCAGTATCACGACCAGGATGGCCTACGAGCAGTACTTC. It yields the protein CASSITTRMAYEQYF.

The table lists this clonotype with a few counts. The chain combines TRBV7-9 with TRBJ1-5; D might be TRBD1 (6 bases). Trimming took off 5 bases at V and 4 bases at J, with 9 bases between the two ends. The CDR3 has 13 amino acids. From germline, CDR1 is SEHNR and CDR2 FQNEAQ (reference sequence). The CDR3 spells CASSKQGNQPQHF. CDR3 nucleotides: TGTGCCAGCAGCAAGCAGGGGAATCAGCCCCAGCATTTT.

The rearrangement links TRBV12-3 or TRBV12-4 to TRBJ1-2; D is possibly TRBD1 (5 bases). V gave up 7 bases and J gave up 6 bases, with 15 bases separating them. This CDR3 is 13 amino acids long. CDR3 sequence (DNA): TGTGCCAGCAAAGCACAGGCGATCCATGGCTACACCTTC. It encodes CASKAQAIHGYTF.

This clonotype was found a few times. The rearrangement uses TRBV10-3 and TRBJ1-1, with unresolved D. This CDR3 region has 13 residues. Trimming removed 7 bases at V and 1 base at J, with 10 bases between. CDR1 and CDR2 from the germline V gene are ENHRY and SYGVKD. Here the CDR3 reads CAINGPGNTEAFF. The CDR3, as DNA: TGTGCCATCAACGGGCCGGGGAACACTGAAGCTTTCTTT.

The chain joins TRBV5-5 to TRBJ2-3, with unresolved D. This CDR3 spans 14 amino acids. The V and J ends lost 4 bases and 4 bases respectively, with 13 bases between them. Germline values: CDR1 SGHKS, CDR2 YYEKEE (reference sequence). In nucleotides, the CDR3 is TGTGCCAGCAGCCTCCTGGGGATTGCAGATACGCAGTATTTT. This encodes CASSLLGIADTQYF.

V is TRBV5-1 and J is TRBJ2-3; D may correspond to TRBD1 or TRBD2 (6 bases each). Germline CDR1 SGHRS, CDR2 YFSETQ. CDR3 length: 17 residues. The V end was cut by 4 bases, the J end by 4 bases, with 22 bases between. CDR3 DNA sequence: TGCGCCAGCAGCCCTCCGGGGGCAGGTATCCGCTCAGATACGCAGTATTTT. Translating it yields CASSPPGAGIRSDTQYF.

This sequence joins TRBV20-1 and TRBJ2-5; D is possibly TRBD2 (5 bases). The CDR3 consists of 12 residues. Germline V CDR1 and CDR2: DFQATT, SNEGSKA (reference sequence). V lost 6 bases, J lost 5 bases, and 13 bases lay in between. For the CDR3, the DNA is TGCAGTGCAAGCGGTGAGAGCGAGACCCAGTACTTC. As protein: CSASGESETQYF.

The sample holds a few counts of this clonotype. This chain links TRBV7-2 with TRBJ2-5; the D is unclear. The CDR3 has 14 residues. With 1 base removed from V and 5 bases from J, the gap between germline ends came to 11 bases. Germline CDR1 is SGHTA and CDR2 is FQGNSA. The CDR3 protein is CASSLGPFGETQYF. CDR3 DNA: TGTGCCAGCAGCTTAGGACCCTTTGGGGAGACCCAGTACTTC.

This clonotype was counted a few times. The chain is built from TRBV28 and TRBJ1-2; D not resolved. The V and J ends lost 6 bases and 6 bases respectively, with 14 bases between them. The CDR3 has 13 residues. CDR1 MDHEN and CDR2 SYDVKM come from the germline V gene. CDR3 nucleotide sequence: TGTGCCAGCAGGGGCGGCGGGGAGGATGGCTACACCTTC. Residues: CASRGGGEDGYTF.

The CDR3 sequence: CASSSPPGRGLETQYF. In nucleotides, the CDR3 is TGTGCCAGCTCTTCCCCGCCAGGCAGGGGCCTGGAGACCCAGTACTTC. This chain uses TRBV28 with TRBJ2-5, with D perhaps matching TRBD1 (6 bases). This CDR3 region has 16 residues. Trimming took off 8 bases at V and 5 bases at J, with 24 bases between the two ends. CDR1 is MDHEN, CDR2 SYDVKM, per germline.

This sequence joins TRBV18 and TRBJ2-1, with unresolved D. V was shortened by 0 bases and J by 6 bases, with 6 bases between the two germline ends. Germline V lookup: CDR1 KGHSH, CDR2 LQKENI. The CDR3 runs 13 residues. DNA for the CDR3: TGTGCCAGCTCACCACCCGTTACCAATGAGCAGTTCTTC. Its translation is CASSPPVTNEQFF.

This clonotype was seen a few times. V gene TRBV12-3 or TRBV12-4 combines with J gene TRBJ2-3, with D maybe TRBD2 (6 bases). Trimming took 6 bases from V and 9 from J, leaving 13 bases between them. The CDR3 is made up of 12 amino acids. CDR3 sequence: CASRNPGGTQYF. The CDR3 nucleotides read TGTGCCAGCAGAAATCCAGGAGGGACGCAGTATTTT.

V is TRBV5-1 and J is TRBJ1-2, with 7 bases that match TRBD1. Germline V gene lookup returns CDR1 SGHRS and CDR2 YFSETQ. The CDR3 loop spans 17 amino acids. V was clipped by 3 bases and J by 5 bases; unmatched bases: 16. CDR3 residues: CASSYGVQGGSSYGYTF. In nucleotides, the CDR3 is TGCGCCAGCAGCTACGGCGTCCAGGGGGGCTCCTCATATGGCTACACCTTC.

This clonotype was detected only a few times. The chain carries TRBV18 and TRBJ2-7, with 10 positions matching TRBD2. CDR3 length: 15 amino acids. After removal of 6 bases from V and 4 bases from J, the junction contained 9 bases not matched to a gene. The V gene's germline CDR1 is KGHSH and CDR2 LQKENI. Here the CDR3 reads CASSRDLAGVYEQYF. DNA for the CDR3: TGTGCCAGCTCCCGCGATCTAGCGGGGGTATACGAGCAGTACTTC. Based on the CDR3 plus reference TRBV18 and TRBJ2-7, the full variable domain is NAGVMQNPRHLVRRRGQEARLRCSPMKGHSHVYWYRQLPEEGLKFMVYLQKENIIDESGMPKERFSAEFPKEGPSILRIQQVVRGDSAAYFCASSRDLAGVYEQYFGPGTRLTVT.

The table lists this clonotype with a few counts. The CDR3 coding sequence is TGTGCCAGCTCACCACCGAGGGATTTCTACACAGATACGCAGTATTTT. Its protein is CASSPPRDFYTDTQYF. The chain recombines TRBV18 with TRBJ2-3, with a possible D match to TRBD2 (5 bases). V lost 0 bases to trimming and J lost 2 bases, with 12 bases between them. The CDR3 totals 16 residues. Looked up from germline, CDR1 is KGHSH and CDR2 is LQKENI.

This clonotype turned up a few times. The rearrangement joins TRBV5-1 to TRBJ2-3; 7 bases line up with TRBD1. The CDR3 has 14 amino acids. V dropped 4 bases and J dropped 2; count of bases not matched to a gene: 4. Germline V gene lookup returns CDR1 SGHRS and CDR2 YFSETQ. For the CDR3, the DNA is TGCGCCAGCAGCAGGGACAGTGCCACAGATACGCAGTATTTT. The encoded protein is CASSRDSATDTQYF.

This clonotype was recorded a few times. The genes are TRBV7-2 and TRBJ1-1; 10 bases are shared with TRBD1. The CDR3 is 13 amino acids. Per germline, CDR1 SGHTA and CDR2 FQGNSA. Trimming took 3 bases from V and 6 from J; bases not matched to a gene: 1. The CDR3, as DNA: TGTGCCAGCAGCTTGACAGGGGGCCCTGAAGCTTTCTTT. As protein: CASSLTGGPEAFF.

This clonotype occurred a few times. The V and J genes are TRBV24-1 and TRBJ2-2; 10 bases match TRBD1. Trimming at V came to 4 bases and at J to 5 bases, leaving 6 bases not matched to a gene. Per germline, CDR1 KGHDR and CDR2 SFDVKD. This CDR3 is 16 amino acids long. The CDR3: CATSERTGGKTGELFF. CDR3 nucleotide sequence: TGTGCCACCAGTGAACGGACAGGGGGGAAGACCGGGGAGCTGTTTTTT.

This sequence joins TRBV6-1 and TRBJ1-6, with a tentative D call TRBD1 (5 bases). From germline, CDR1 is MNHNS and CDR2 SASEGT. V was pared by 10 bases and J by 8 bases, with 15 bases between. This CDR3 region has 13 residues. The CDR3 DNA reads TGTGCCACTTCGCAGGGTAACGATTCACCCCTCCACTTT. Residues: CATSQGNDSPLHF.

CDR3 amino acids: CASSQTSTGTVPYEQYF. CDR3 in DNA: TGCGCCAGCAGCCAAACCAGCACCGGGACCGTCCCCTACGAGCAGTACTTC. This chain connects TRBV4-3 to TRBJ2-7; either TRBD1 or TRBD2 may fit D (5 bases each). Germline CDR1 LGHNA, CDR2 YSLEER. The V end lost 2 bases, the J end lost 2 bases, and 19 bases lay between the germline ends. The CDR3 runs to 17 residues.

V and J are TRBV7-2 and TRBJ2-3, with D maybe TRBD2 (5 bases). Germline-derived CDR1 and CDR2 are SGHTA and FQGNSA. This CDR3 spans 14 amino acids. Trimming removed 6 bases from V and 2 bases from J, with 12 bases in between. CDR3 nucleotides: TGTGCCAGCAGACTAGGACTCTTCACAGATACGCAGTATTTT. It is translated as CASRLGLFTDTQYF.

The chain links TRBV30 to TRBJ1-1; D is ambiguous. The germline V gene has CDR1 GTSNPN and CDR2 SVGIG (reference sequence). The CDR3 is 10 residues long. Trimming removed 5 bases from V and 4 bases from J, with 5 bases in between. This CDR3 is CAWAVTEAFF. Written as DNA, the CDR3 is TGTGCCTGGGCAGTCACTGAAGCTTTCTTT.

Comment on this clonotype: Compared with germline, one end of the junction differs, possibly owing to a read error. The V gene is TRBV7-6, the J gene TRBJ2-3; tentative D call: TRBD1 (6 bases). Germline V gene data show CDR1 as SGHVS and CDR2 as FNYEAQ. This CDR3 comprises 18 residues. The CDR3 region is CASSLEVRRGRRTDKQYF. In DNA, the CDR3 is TGTGCCAGCAGCTTAGAGGTGCGCAGGGGCCGAAGAACAGATAAGCAGTATTTT. The variable domain in full, completed from reference TRBV7-6 and TRBJ2-3, reads GAGVSQSPRYKVTKRGQDVALRCDPISGHVSLYWYRQALGQGPEFLTYFNYEAQQDKSGLPNDRFSAERPEGSISTLTIQRTEQRDSAMYRCASSLEVRRGRRTDKQYFGPGTRLTVL.

The genes are TRBV14 and TRBJ2-1, with D perhaps matching TRBD1 (6 bases). Per germline, CDR1 SGHDN and CDR2 FVKESK. V lost 5 bases and J 11 bases, leaving 10 bases between the germline ends. This CDR3 is 11 amino acids long. CDR3 in amino acids: CASSGQRQQFF. The CDR3 DNA reads TGTGCCAGCAGCGGACAGAGACAGCAGTTCTTC. The variable domain in full, completed from reference TRBV14 and TRBJ2-1, reads EAGVTQFPSHSVIEKGQTVTLRCDPISGHDNLYWYRRVMGKEIKFLLHFVKESKQDESGMPNNRFLAERTGGTYSTLKVQPAELEDSGVYFCASSGQRQQFFGPGTRLTVL.

V is TRBV7-2 and J is TRBJ1-1; tentatively, D is TRBD1 (5 bases). The CDR3 runs to 15 residues. Germline-derived CDR1 and CDR2 are SGHTA and FQGNSA. Trimming shortened V by 4 bases and J by 3 bases, and 15 bases separated the two germline ends. The CDR3 region is CASSSGRGADTEAFF. The CDR3 region has the DNA TGTGCCAGCAGCTCAGGAAGGGGCGCGGACACTGAAGCTTTCTTT.

The V gene is TRBV6-5, the J gene TRBJ2-7, with D uncertain. V lost 0 bases, J lost 3 bases, and 18 bases lay in between. The CDR3 covers 17 residues. Germline CDR1 is MNHEY and CDR2 is SVGAGI. The CDR3 reads CASSYSGDRTPGYEQYF. Written as DNA, the CDR3 is TGTGCCAGCAGTTACTCGGGTGACCGCACTCCGGGCTACGAGCAGTACTTC.

The genes are TRBV4-3 and TRBJ2-7; TRBD1 agrees at 7 bases. The CDR3 totals 14 residues. From germline, CDR1 is LGHNA and CDR2 YSLEER. The trim removed 3 bases at V and 4 bases at J, leaving 6 bases unmatched. The CDR3 is CASSQRTGTYEQYF. Here the CDR3 DNA reads TGCGCCAGCAGCCAGCGGACAGGAACTTACGAGCAGTACTTC.

This clonotype has a handful of counts. The chain recombines TRBV20-1 with TRBJ1-6; D may be TRBD1 (6 bases). CDR1 DFQATT and CDR2 SNEGSKA come from the germline V gene (reference sequence). Deletions cut 3 bases from V and 7 bases from J, with 13 bases between. This CDR3 is 14 amino acids long. The CDR3 spells CSASKSQGNSPLHF. The CDR3 nucleotides are TGCAGTGCTAGCAAGTCGCAGGGGAATTCACCCCTCCACTTT.